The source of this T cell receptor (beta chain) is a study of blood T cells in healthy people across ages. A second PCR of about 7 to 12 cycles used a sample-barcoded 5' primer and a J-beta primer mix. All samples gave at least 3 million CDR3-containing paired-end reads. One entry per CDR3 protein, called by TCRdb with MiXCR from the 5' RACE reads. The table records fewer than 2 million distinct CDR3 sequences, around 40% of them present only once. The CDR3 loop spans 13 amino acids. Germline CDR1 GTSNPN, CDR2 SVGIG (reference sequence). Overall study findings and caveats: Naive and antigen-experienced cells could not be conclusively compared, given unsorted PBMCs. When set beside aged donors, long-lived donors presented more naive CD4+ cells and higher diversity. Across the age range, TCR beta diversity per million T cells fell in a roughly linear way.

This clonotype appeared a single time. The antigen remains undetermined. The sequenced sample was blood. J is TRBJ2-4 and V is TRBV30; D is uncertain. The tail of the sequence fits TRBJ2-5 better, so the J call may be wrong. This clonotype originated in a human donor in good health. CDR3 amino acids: CAWRLGFGETQYF. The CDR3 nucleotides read TGTGCCTGGAGGTTAGGCTTCGGCGAGACCCAGTACTTC.